The 4 T cell receptor beta chains below were found in one sample sequenced in a study of memory CD4+ T cells and cytomegalovirus serostatus. Single viable CD3+CD4+CD8-CD45RO+ cells were sorted as the memory CD4+ T cells. The method was immunoSEQ multiplex PCR; TCRdb's version includes in-frame clones alone and lacks a portion of them. Altogether 70,000 or so clones are present, roughly 78% being singletons, with the ten largest covering 2% to 3%. What was sequenced was memory CD4+ T cells from blood. The receptors here all came from an adult in good health and CMV-seropositive.

This chain uses TRBV27 with TRBJ1-2, with 7 bases lining up with TRBD1. From germline, CDR1 is MNHEY and CDR2 SMNVEV (reference sequence). J was trimmed by 6 bases and V by 7 bases; bases with no gene match: 11. The CDR3 totals 14 residues. CDR3 amino acids: CASTNLDRPDGYTF. CDR3 nucleotide sequence: TGTGCCAGCACCAATTTGGACAGGCCTGATGGCTACACCTTC.

The V call is TRBV11-3, the J call TRBJ2-2, with D perhaps matching TRBD1 (6 bases). V dropped 4 bases and J dropped 2 bases, with 11 bases sitting between them. The germline CDR1 and CDR2 sequences are SGHNT and YENEEA. The CDR3 is 15 amino acids. The CDR3 region has the DNA TGTGCCAGCAGCTCCCGGACAGACAACACCGGGGAGCTGTTTTTT. It specifies CASSSRTDNTGELFF. The whole variable domain, remainder taken from reference TRBV11-3 and TRBJ2-2, is EAGVVQSPRYKIIEKKQPVAFWCNPISGHNTLYWYLQNLGQGPELLIRYENEEAVDDSQLPKDRFSAERLKGVDSTLKIQPAELGDSAVYLCASSSRTDNTGELFFGEGSRLTVL.

The J gene is TRBJ1-3, the V gene TRBV6-1, with D possibly matching TRBD1 (6 bases). Germline values: CDR1 MNHNS, CDR2 SASEGT. The V end was cut by 5 bases, the J end by 4 bases, with 9 bases between. This CDR3 is 13 amino acids long. The CDR3 loop reads CASSTGSGNTIYF. Here the CDR3 DNA reads TGTGCCAGCAGTACAGGGTCGGGAAACACCATATATTTT.

The chain is built from TRBV7-8 and TRBJ2-1; the D is unclear. The germline V and J ends were trimmed by 6 bases and 7 bases, with 16 bases remaining between them. Germline V gene data show CDR1 as SGHVS and CDR2 as FQNEAQ. The length of the CDR3 is 14 residues. The CDR3 loop is CASRHGRLGNEQFF. The CDR3, as DNA: TGTGCCAGCAGACACGGACGGTTGGGGAATGAGCAGTTCTTC.